Sequencing of this T cell receptor (beta chain) was carried out in a study of blood T cells in healthy people across ages. A second PCR of roughly 7 to 11 cycles used a sample-barcoded 5' primer and a J-beta primer mix. From the 5' RACE reads, TCRdb called clonotypes with MiXCR, one entry per CDR3 protein. The sample lists over 1,500,000 distinct CDR3 sequences; about 50% were seen once. This CDR3 spans 13 amino acids. Per the germline V gene, CDR1 is MGHRA and CDR2 is YSYEKL. Unmatched junction bases numbered 6, after V lost 3 bases and J lost 9 bases. The rearrangement links TRBV4-1 to TRBJ2-3; the match to TRBD2 covers 7 bases. Sequences were obtained from blood. This TCR derives from a woman between 40 and 50 years old in good health. CDR3 in amino acids: CASSQLPGLTQYF. CDR3 nucleotides: TGCGCCAGCAGCCAGCTCCCGGGACTAACGCAGTATTTT.